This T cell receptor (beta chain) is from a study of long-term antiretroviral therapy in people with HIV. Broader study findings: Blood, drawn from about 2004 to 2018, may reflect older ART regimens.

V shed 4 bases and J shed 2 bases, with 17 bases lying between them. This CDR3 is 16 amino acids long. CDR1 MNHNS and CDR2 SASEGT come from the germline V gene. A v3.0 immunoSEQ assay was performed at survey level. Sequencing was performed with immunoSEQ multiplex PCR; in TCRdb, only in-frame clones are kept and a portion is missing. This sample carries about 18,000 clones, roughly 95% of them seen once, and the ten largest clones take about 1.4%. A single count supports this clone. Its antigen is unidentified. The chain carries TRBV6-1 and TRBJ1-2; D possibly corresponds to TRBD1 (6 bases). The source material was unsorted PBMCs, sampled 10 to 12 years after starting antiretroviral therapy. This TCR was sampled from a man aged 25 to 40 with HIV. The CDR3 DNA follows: TGTGCCAGCAGTGGACCGGGACAACCAGCCAACTATGGCTACACCTTC. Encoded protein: CASSGPGQPANYGYTF.